The TCR beta chain described here comes from a study of T cell changes during pregnancy in multiple sclerosis. V lost 2 bases to trimming and J lost 1 base, with 6 bases between them. CDR3 length: 13 amino acids. CDR1 is SGHAT and CDR2 is FQNNGV in the germline V gene. TCRdb keeps only in-frame clones here, not all; method: immunoSEQ multiplex PCR. The data hold 25,000 to 35,000 clones, with 70% to 90% observed a single time. The chain employs TRBV11-2 and TRBJ2-7; D gene ambiguous. This receptor was taken from a female donor with multiple sclerosis, enrolled in a pregnancy study. This specimen was CD8+ T cells from peripheral blood mononuclear cells, taken in the second trimester of pregnancy. The CDR3: CASSLRSSYEQYF. The CDR3, as DNA: TGTGCCAGCAGCTTAAGGAGTTCCTACGAGCAGTACTTC.